This TCR beta chain was documented in a study of CD8 T cell repertoires and HIV-1 epitope variants. At the level of the study: Enriched T cells were co-cultured with equal autologous T cell-negative cells.

Repertoires were generated with immunoSEQ multiplex PCR, while TCRdb's copy carries only in-frame clones and drops some. This repertoire shows about 4,000 clones, less than 75% found once; its top ten account for roughly 39%. As to this clone: Its antigen is unknown.

The germline V gene encodes CDR1 MNHEY and CDR2 SVGAGI. Trimming stripped 0 bases from V and 6 bases from J, with 8 bases between. The CDR3 runs to 13 residues. The sequenced material came from cultured CD8+ T cells derived from PBMCs. The J gene is TRBJ1-2, the V gene TRBV6-5; D gene ambiguous. The TCR comes from a male donor with HIV. Written as DNA, the CDR3 is TGTGCCAGCAGTTACTCGGTCGGAGATGGCTACACCTTC. Encoded protein: CASSYSVGDGYTF.